Described below is a single T cell receptor beta chain sequence and its context. Antigen specificity is unknown. This sample was included in a study of cytomegalovirus exposure and HLA in healthy donors. Study results and caveats: For most TCR beta V segments, an earlier analysis put the productive rate at about 87% or about 30% of the time. In a later analysis, common viral pathogens appeared linked to several of the most significant clusters.

13 Jbeta primers and 60 Vbeta primers were used for the PCR. Only in-frame clones appear in the TCRdb table, and some are missing; sequencing was by immunoSEQ multiplex PCR. Here the sample spans roughly 120,000 clones, around 80% being singletons. The V and J ends lost 1 base and 2 bases, in that order; junction bases with no gene match: 1. The germline gives CDR1 LGHNA, CDR2 YSLEER. This CDR3 spans 16 amino acids. The sequencing sample was made of PBMCs. The sequence was collected from a man aged 25-45 years in good health and CMV-seropositive. The chain is built from TRBV4-3 and TRBJ2-5; 13 bases are shared with TRBD2. The CDR3 loop is CASSQGGLAGQETQYF. DNA for the CDR3: TGCGCCAGCAGCCAAGGGGGACTAGCGGGGCAAGAGACCCAGTACTTC.